Shown below are 23 T cell receptor beta chains from a single sample sequenced in a study of blood T cell repertoires in COVID-19. The repertoire was sequenced with immunoSEQ multiplex PCR; TCRdb's copy has only in-frame clones and lacks some. The sample gives roughly 66,000 clones, around 82% of which show up once; less than 8.5% is in the top ten. Sequencing used peripheral blood. All receptors derive from a man between 60 and 70 years old with acute or convalescent COVID-19.

The chain employs TRBV29-1 and TRBJ2-1; the D gene is possibly TRBD1 (5 bases). Germline V gene lookup returns CDR1 SQVTM and CDR2 ANQGSEA. V was clipped by 6 bases and J by 8 bases, with 14 bases between them. The CDR3 is 12 residues long. The CDR3 region is CSVRQGVYEQFF. Written as DNA, the CDR3 is TGCAGCGTCCGTCAAGGGGTCTATGAGCAGTTCTTC.

The genes are TRBV7-9 and TRBJ1-6; TRBD1 is a possible D gene (6 bases). In germline, CDR1 is SEHNR, CDR2 FQNEAQ (reference sequence). Trimming removed 7 bases from V and 7 bases from J, with 11 bases in between. This CDR3 contains 13 residues. The CDR3 loop is CASNSRGNSPLHF. As DNA, the CDR3 is TGTGCCAGCAACAGCAGGGGAAATTCACCCCTCCACTTT. The variable domain in full, completed from reference TRBV7-9 and TRBJ1-6, reads DTGVSQNPRHKITKRGQNVTFRCDPISEHNRLYWYRQTLGQGPEFLTYFQNEAQLEKSRLLSDRFSAERPKGSFSTLEIQRTEQGDSAMYLCASNSRGNSPLHFGNGTRLTVT.

The chain uses TRBV19 and TRBJ1-2; no reliable D call. V lost 8 bases and J lost 2, with 15 bases in between. Germline V gene lookup returns CDR1 LNHDA and CDR2 SQIVND (reference sequence). This CDR3 has 14 amino acids. Here the CDR3 reads CASHTGSNNYGYTF. CDR3 sequence (DNA): TGTGCCAGTCACACGGGGTCCAACAACTATGGCTACACCTTC.

The chain is built from TRBV10-3 and TRBJ2-2, with TRBD1 matching 8 bases. Trimming removed 3 bases from V and 4 bases from J; junction bases left unmatched: 4. Per germline, CDR1 ENHRY and CDR2 SYGVKD. CDR3 length equals 15 residues. CDR3 sequence (DNA): TGTGCCATCAGTGATAAGGGACAGGTCACCGGGGAGCTGTTTTTT. Translating it yields CAISDKGQVTGELFF.

V and J are TRBV4-2 and TRBJ1-2; D gene unclear. Trimming took off 0 bases at V and 8 bases at J, with 4 bases between the two ends. Germline V gives CDR1 LGHNA, CDR2 YNFKEQ. CDR3 size: 11 residues. CDR3 sequence (DNA): TGTGCCAGCAGCCAAGACCAGGGCTACACCTTC. This gives the protein CASSQDQGYTF.

This chain connects TRBV7-9 to TRBJ2-1; 7 nucleotides align to TRBD1. The V gene's germline CDR1 is SEHNR and CDR2 FQNEAQ (reference sequence). J gave up 0 bases and V 6 bases, and 2 bases lay outside the gene matches. This CDR3 has 14 amino acids. The CDR3 nucleotides read TGTGCCAGCAGAGGACAGGACTCCTACAATGAGCAGTTCTTC. It is translated as CASRGQDSYNEQFF.

The chain combines TRBV7-2 with TRBJ2-3, with TRBD2 identical over 12 bases. The ends lost 5 bases at V and 5 bases at J; junction bases unmatched: 8. The germline V gene encodes CDR1 SGHTA and CDR2 FQGNSA. The CDR3 contains 16 residues. CDR3 DNA: TGTGCCAGCAGCCCTCTAGCGGGGGGGCTTGGAGATACGCAGTATTTT. Translated, it gives CASSPLAGGLGDTQYF.

This chain uses TRBV25-1 with TRBJ1-3; 9 nucleotides match TRBD1. The CDR3 has 17 amino acids. Trimming cost V 3 bases and J 3 bases; bases outside gene matches: 9. Germline loops: CDR1 MGHDK, CDR2 SYGVNS. As DNA, the CDR3 is TGTGCCAGCAGTGACCGTCGGACAGGGGCGGGTGGAAACACCATATATTTT. It encodes CASSDRRTGAGGNTIYF. The whole variable domain, filled in from reference TRBV25-1 and TRBJ1-3, reads EADIYQTPRYLVIGTGKKITLECSQTMGHDKMYWYQQDPGMELHLIHYSYGVNSTEKGDLSSESTVSRIRTEHFPLTLESARPSHTSQYLCASSDRRTGAGGNTIYFGEGSWLTVV.

The sample holds one count of this clone. V and J are TRBV6-5 and TRBJ2-5; 8 bases map to TRBD1. Germline CDR1 MNHEY, CDR2 SVGAGI. V was clipped by 2 bases and J by 5 bases; unmatched bases: 4. This CDR3 comprises 14 residues. DNA for the CDR3: TGTGCCAGCAGTTACCCAGGGGGCACCGAGACCCAGTACTTC. This gives the protein CASSYPGGTETQYF.

The J gene is TRBJ2-3, the V gene TRBV3-1 (or the pseudogene TRBV3-2), with TRBD2 as a possible D gene (7 bases). This CDR3 is built from 15 residues. CDR1 and CDR2 from the germline V gene are LGHDT and YNNKEL (reference sequence). The V gene lost 0 bases and the J gene lost 11 bases, with 18 bases spanning the gap. The CDR3 DNA is TGTGCCAGCAGCCAAGATTGGCCTGGAGGGGGGGGGCAGTATTTT. It translates to CASSQDWPGGGGQYF.

The J gene is TRBJ1-1, the V gene TRBV5-1; a possible D gene is TRBD1 (6 bases). CDR1 and CDR2 (germline): SGHRS, YFSETQ. The CDR3 is 12 residues long. V dropped 0 bases and J dropped 11 bases, with 11 bases sitting between them. CDR3 DNA: TGCGCCAGCAGCTTGGCCGGACAGAGGGCTTTCTTT. Its protein is CASSLAGQRAFF.

The genes are TRBV19 and TRBJ2-1; 13 bases align to TRBD2. V shed 7 bases, J shed 7 bases, and the junction held 7 bases outside the gene matches. Germline lookup yields CDR1 LNHDA and CDR2 SQIVND (reference sequence). The CDR3 contains 15 residues. CDR3 nucleotides: TGTGCCAGTATCCTGACTAGCGGGGGGAGGAATGAGCAGTTCTTC. Translated: CASILTSGGRNEQFF.

The V gene is TRBV5-4, the J gene TRBJ1-5; TRBD1 might be the D (5 bases). Germline V gene data show CDR1 as SGHNT and CDR2 as YYREEE (reference sequence). Trimming took 0 bases from V and 2 from J, leaving 15 bases between them. This CDR3 contains 17 residues. CDR3: CASSLDPGSGGNQPQHF. CDR3 coding DNA: TGTGCCAGCAGCTTGGATCCAGGGTCTGGGGGCAATCAGCCCCAGCATTTT.

This clone was recorded at least ten times. The rearrangement joins TRBV4-1 to TRBJ1-4; TRBD1 matches at 8 bases. The CDR3 runs 15 residues. Trimming took 4 bases from V and 8 from J; bases not matched to a gene: 9. Looked up from germline, CDR1 is MGHRA and CDR2 is YSYEKL. This CDR3 reads CASSRTGTGYEKLFF. CDR3 bases: TGCGCCAGCAGCCGCACCGGGACAGGTTACGAAAAACTGTTTTTT.

This chain joins TRBV18 and TRBJ1-2, with D maybe TRBD1 (6 bases). This CDR3 contains 15 residues. Germline assignment: CDR1 KGHSH and CDR2 LQKENI. Trimming stripped 3 bases from V and 7 bases from J, with 18 bases between. CDR3 sequence: CASSPVTGSQGGYTF. Here the CDR3 DNA reads TGTGCCAGCTCACCGGTCACAGGGTCCCAAGGTGGCTACACCTTC.

The genes are TRBV6-5 and TRBJ1-1, with a weak D call TRBD1 (5 bases). This CDR3 comprises 16 residues. Trimming took off 4 bases at V and 1 base at J, with 16 bases between the two ends. From germline, CDR1 is MNHEY and CDR2 SVGAGI. The DNA for the CDR3 is TGTGCCAGCAGTTGGACACGGCCAGGTGCGAACACTGAAGCTTTCTTT. Protein product: CASSWTRPGANTEAFF.

The chain employs TRBV30 and TRBJ2-5; tentative D call: TRBD2 (7 bases). CDR1 is GTSNPN and CDR2 is SVGIG in the germline V gene (reference sequence). The CDR3 is 14 amino acids. The V end was cut by 1 base, the J end by 2 bases, with 11 bases between. The CDR3 here is CAWSGGGGQETQYF. The CDR3 nucleotides are TGTGCCTGGAGTGGAGGGGGGGGGCAAGAGACCCAGTACTTC.

The chain carries TRBV25-1 and TRBJ1-2; 7 nucleotides line up with TRBD1. V was clipped by 4 bases and J by 2 bases; unmatched bases: 7. Germline V gene sequence: CDR1 MGHDK, CDR2 SYGVNS. CDR3 length: 15 amino acids. The CDR3 DNA sequence: TGTGCCAGCAGTGTTACAGGGGAAGGGAACTATGGCTACACCTTC. Amino acid sequence: CASSVTGEGNYGYTF.

CDR3 in amino acids: CAISEGGTGNTIYF. CDR3 sequence (DNA): TGTGCCATCAGTGAAGGAGGGACTGGAAACACCATATATTTT. The rearrangement uses TRBV10-3 and TRBJ1-3; D unclear. V gave up 3 bases and J gave up 2 bases, with 8 bases separating them. Germline-derived CDR1 and CDR2 are ENHRY and SYGVKD. The CDR3 contains 14 residues.

J is TRBJ2-2 and V is TRBV18; D uncertain. V lost 1 base and J 0 bases, leaving 3 bases between the germline ends. This CDR3 has 14 residues. Germline lookup yields CDR1 KGHSH and CDR2 LQKENI. As DNA, the CDR3 is TGTGCCAGCTCACCACGGCCGAACACCGGGGAGCTGTTTTTT. Its translation: CASSPRPNTGELFF.

This chain connects TRBV5-4 to TRBJ2-7; no definite D call. Germline V lookup: CDR1 SGHNT, CDR2 YYREEE (reference sequence). V was trimmed by 0 bases and J by 0 bases, leaving 10 bases between them. This CDR3 contains 15 residues. This chain's CDR3 is CASSLEPRSSYEQYV. Written as DNA, the CDR3 is TGTGCCAGCAGCTTGGAACCGAGGAGCTCCTACGAGCAGTACGTC.

The DNA of the CDR3 is TGTGCCAGCTCACAAGACAGAAATAATTCACCCCTCCACTTT. This gives the protein CASSQDRNNSPLHF. V gene TRBV18 combines with J gene TRBJ1-6; possible D gene TRBD1, 5 bases. With 4 bases removed from V and 5 bases from J, the gap between germline ends came to 9 bases. Germline values: CDR1 KGHSH, CDR2 LQKENI. The CDR3 consists of 14 residues.

The rearrangement uses TRBV3-1 (or the pseudogene TRBV3-2) and TRBJ1-1, with D uncertain. Trimming shortened V by 4 bases and J by 1 base, and 10 bases separated the two germline ends. This CDR3 comprises 14 residues. The germline CDR1 and CDR2 sequences are LGHDT and YNNKEL (reference sequence). DNA for the CDR3: TGTGCCAGCAGCCGAATTCAGGCGAACACTGAAGCTTTCTTT. This sequence encodes CASSRIQANTEAFF.